Listed below are T cell receptor beta chains from one sample, sequenced in a study of shared clonotypes between healthy human individuals. Assay used: immunoSEQ multiplex PCR; TCRdb lists only in-frame clones, some missing. Of some 2,000,000 clones in the sample, roughly 95% are singletons; the top ten hold around 1.1%. The source material was naive CD8+ T cells sorted from blood. These receptors were collected from a young man in good health. Both conserved end residues are trimmed from each CDR3.

TRBV4-3 | ASSQDPGIMGYT
TRBV11-2 | ASIREGGHTEAF
TRBV27 | ASSPSEGWGEQY
TRBV7-9 | ASSLAGSEQY
TRBV9 | ASSVGGNYGYT
TRBV19 | ASSLRGGSEAF
TRBV6-1 | ASKVGPDPTYEQY
TRBV11-2 | ASSPTGQRTTQY
TRBV5-1 | ASSIQGAYEQY
TRBV13 | ASKVRGGGYT
TRBV5-1 | ASSLEGHIYEQY
TRBV29-1 | SVEPGQGKNEQY
TRBV6-1 | ASSDGAGAFNEQF
TRBV6-4 | ASNERGFGNQPQH
TRBV4-3 | ASSQVAGTDTGELF
TRBV7-2 | ASSLGLGLAVYEQY
TRBV27 | ASSPVVVAGVADTQY
TRBV9 | ASSVGTGGDRATQY
TRBV28 | AVAGTVGYT
TRBV6-6 | ASSFTNLGTTREQF
TRBV5-6 | ASSFDPRVSYNEQF
TRBV10-3 | AISQGEASTDTQY
TRBV29-1 | GSARGKSSYNSPLH
TRBV28 | ASSLTGHNQPQH
TRBV6-1 | ASSVWDSSGANVLT
TRBV27 | ASSGTQSLLNSPLH
TRBV13 | ASSYTGQRYQETQY
TRBV7-9 | ASSVANEQF
TRBV7-8 | ASRPLSGSDYEQY
TRBV5-6 | ASSLITGELYGYT
TRBV2 | ASSGGSSSYEQY
TRBV6-1 | ASSEGQGANYGYT
TRBV7-2 | ASSPLTGDYEQY
TRBV28 | ASSFRGTEAF
TRBV5-6 | ASSSIPGGLAANEQF
TRBV6-5 | ASSRPGNEQF
TRBV4-1 | ASSGVGTQY
TRBV7-9 | ASNLPTAFNEQF
TRBV19 | ASRDPGGNQPQH
TRBV13 | ASSSTLSSYEQY
TRBV5-4 | ASSLVMGLAMNTGELF
TRBV10-3 | AITEKGLNTEAF
TRBV6-5 | ASSYSETYNEKLF
TRBV5-6 | ASSLGTEAF